This is a list of T cell receptor beta chains from one sample in a study of CD8 T cells in ankylosing spondylitis. TCRdb reanalysed the 5' RACE reads using MiXCR and keeps one entry per CDR3 protein. The table includes about 8,600 distinct CDR3 sequences, around 4.2% detected once. Sequencing was carried out using blood, either unsorted or a sorted T cell fraction (not recorded which). The receptors originated from a female donor with ankylosing spondylitis or in good health (not recorded which). Each CDR3 is given without its conserved first and last residue. The size of a clone is reported for some rows only, either as once, few or many, or as a class for expanded clones.

clone size,J gene,V gene,CDR3 protein
few,TRBJ2-1,TRBV9,ASSARDKIYNEQF
many,TRBJ1-6,TRBV9,ASSVVLGSPLH
many,TRBJ2-5,TRBV9,ASSYGGTQETQY
medium-sized,TRBJ2-7,TRBV9,ASSVGGGQPYEQY
medium-sized,TRBJ1-1,TRBV9,ASSPTGVNTEAF
medium-sized,TRBJ1-1,TRBV9,ASSVDRGQGTEAF
medium-sized,TRBJ1-1,TRBV9,ASSMGQENTEAF
many,TRBJ2-6,TRBV9,ASSHLGQSSSGANVLT
medium-sized,TRBJ1-2,TRBV9,ASSEMGGAGYGYT
medium-sized,TRBJ2-7,TRBV9,ASSDRAQGYEQY
many,TRBJ2-5,TRBV9,ASSVVAAAGGETQY
many,TRBJ2-7,TRBV9,ASSVGLGAKAYEQY
few,TRBJ2-2,TRBV9,ASSANPRAATGELF
many,TRBJ1-2,TRBV9,ASSDQGNYGYT
medium-sized,TRBJ1-1,TRBV9,ASSPALAAMNTEAF
medium-sized,TRBJ2-5,TRBV9,ASSALGRDREETQY
medium-sized,TRBJ1-2,TRBV9,ASSTLPGTEYGYT
many,TRBJ2-3,TRBV9,ASSRSGGAGTDTQY
medium-sized,TRBJ1-1,TRBV9,ASSPMTRGYTEAF
medium-sized,TRBJ2-1,TRBV9,ASSVRGAFYNEQF
many,TRBJ2-7,TRBV9,ASSARDGSGEQY
medium-sized,TRBJ1-1,TRBV9,ASSVGGVMNTEAF
many,TRBJ1-1,TRBV9,ASSVDEGRLNTEAF
medium-sized,TRBJ2-2,TRBV9,ASSARQGSTGELF
many,TRBJ1-5,TRBV9,ASSVDNQPQH
many,TRBJ2-7,TRBV9,ASSVGRDSYEQY
many,TRBJ2-3,TRBV9,ASSLTTRLAGGPTDTQY
many,TRBJ2-4,TRBV9,ASSPQVNGYIQY
many,TRBJ2-4,TRBV9,ASSAPYRGSENIQY
medium-sized,TRBJ1-6,TRBV9,ASSVEDRGLSPLH
-,TRBJ1-1,TRBV9,ASSARHGSTEAF
few,TRBJ2-3,TRBV9,ASSVGGSGTDTQY
many,TRBJ2-1,TRBV9,ASSVGGAGSYNEQF
many,TRBJ2-3,TRBV9,ASSPQRTDTQY
many,TRBJ1-2,TRBV9,ASSVTGGISYGYT
many,TRBJ1-2,TRBV9,ASSVSIRGRNGYT
many,TRBJ2-2,TRBV9,ASSVEDRNTGELF
medium-sized,TRBJ2-1,TRBV9,ASSVGRVGATYNEQF
medium-sized,TRBJ1-1,TRBV9,ASSVTPRGGLAEAF
many,TRBJ1-2,TRBV9,ASSRGDRRLGYT
medium-sized,TRBJ2-1,TRBV9,ASSPLRTYNEQF
many,TRBJ2-5,TRBV9,ASSVGGLNQETQY
-,TRBJ2-7,TRBV9,ASSPRTSGTYEQY
medium-sized,TRBJ1-3,TRBV9,ASSVVGGQGDTIY
many,TRBJ2-1,TRBV9,ASSAVPGQGVDEQF
-,TRBJ2-2,TRBV9,ASSALKGANTGELF
medium-sized,TRBJ2-1,TRBV9,ASSVRDLSYNEQF
medium-sized,TRBJ1-3,TRBV9,ASSSDSSSGNTIY
many,TRBJ1-2,TRBV9,ASSVDQGGNYGYT